Many counts were recorded for the clone carrying this TCR beta chain. These data are taken from a study of blood T cells in healthy people across ages. PCR was performed a second time for 7 to 11 cycles using a sample-barcoded 5' primer and a J-beta primer mix. Any given sample supplied a minimum of 2.5 million CDR3-containing paired-end reads. MiXCR was run by TCRdb on the 5' RACE reads, yielding one entry per CDR3 protein. Of roughly 1,700,000 distinct CDR3 sequences in the sample, over 25% were seen once. With V trimmed by 1 base and J by 2 bases, 5 bases remained unmatched. CDR3 length: 16 amino acids. Germline V lookup: CDR1 MGHRA, CDR2 YSYEKL.

The chain combines TRBV4-1 with TRBJ2-1; 7 bases align to TRBD2. The specimen was blood. The TCR sequence derives from a woman in her thirties in good health. CDR3 sequence reads: CASSQAGGVTYNEQFF. The CDR3 DNA reads TGCGCCAGCAGCCAAGCGGGGGGAGTTACCTACAATGAGCAGTTCTTC.